The source of this T cell receptor (beta chain) is a study of CD8 T cells in Susac syndrome. Study as a whole: Patients with Susac syndrome were therapy-naive, treated with corticosteroids, or treated with intravenous immunoglobulin alone when blood was collected.

TCR beta sequencing was performed on blood CD8+ and CD4+ T cells. Reverse transcription of roughly 0.5 to 1 ug RNA was carried out with random hexamers. TCRdb analysed the immunoSEQ multiplex PCR reads with MiXCR anew, one entry per CDR3 protein. Of roughly 250,000 distinct CDR3 sequences in the sample, 90% to 97% were seen once. This clonotype turned up a few times. The sequence was collected from a human donor with Susac syndrome. Material for sequencing was CD4+ T cells from PBMCs.

Here the CDR3 DNA reads TGTGCCAGCAGTCCGAGGGGCGGGAGCTCCTACGAGCAGTACTTC. It translates to CASSPRGGSSYEQYF. The chain carries TRBV6-6 and TRBJ2-7, with 7 positions matching TRBD2. Germline loops: CDR1 MNHNY, CDR2 SVGAGI (reference sequence). The CDR3 runs to 15 residues. Trimming cost V 5 bases and J 0 bases; bases outside gene matches: 7.